The 26 T cell receptor beta chains in this list originate from one sample, sequenced in a study of blood T cell repertoires in COVID-19. Sequencing used immunoSEQ multiplex PCR; TCRdb keeps in-frame clones, though not all of them. The data contain 170,000 or so clones, roughly 84% of them singletons. Sequences were obtained from peripheral blood. Source of these receptors: a woman aged 55-70 years with acute or convalescent COVID-19.

The sample holds a few counts of this clone. This rearrangement joins TRBV27 to TRBJ2-7; maybe TRBD2 (5 bases). Germline V lookup: CDR1 MNHEY, CDR2 SMNVEV (reference sequence). This CDR3 spans 14 amino acids. V lost 6 bases and J lost 2, with 14 bases in between. The CDR3 DNA sequence: TGTGCCAGCAGCTCAACGGGGAATGCCTACGAGCAGTACTTC. The encoded protein is CASSSTGNAYEQYF.

The CDR3, as DNA: TGTGCCAGCAGTGGAAGGGACGGGGGGGGCACAGATACGCAGTATTTT. Translating gives CASSGRDGGGTDTQYF. The genes are TRBV7-2 and TRBJ2-3; 8 bases line up with TRBD2. This CDR3 spans 16 amino acids. The germline V gene has CDR1 SGHTA and CDR2 FQGNSA. V lost 6 bases to trimming and J lost 1 base; unmatched junction nucleotides: 9. Using reference TRBV7-2 and TRBJ2-3 for the parts outside the CDR3, the full variable domain is GAGVSQSPSNKVTEKGKDVELRCDPISGHTALYWYRQSLGQGLEFLIYFQGNSAPDKSGLPSDRFSAERTGGSVSTLTIQRTQQEDSAVYLCASSGRDGGGTDTQYFGPGTRLTVL.

The rearrangement joins TRBV19 to TRBJ2-5; 11 bases match TRBD1. The length of the CDR3 is 18 residues. The junction had 12 bases not matched to a gene; V was cut back by 5 bases and J by 1 base. CDR1 LNHDA and CDR2 SQIVND come from the germline V gene (reference sequence). CDR3 DNA sequence: TGTGCCAGTAGTCTAGCGGGACAGGGGGTCCTATTCCAAGAGACCCAGTACTTC. It is translated as CASSLAGQGVLFQETQYF.

This clone was seen many times. V is TRBV30 and J is TRBJ1-5; D might be TRBD1 (5 bases). Per the germline V gene, CDR1 is GTSNPN and CDR2 is SVGIG (reference sequence). The CDR3 length is 16 residues. Between the trimmed V and J ends, which lost 1 base and 0 bases, there was a span of 13 bases. DNA for the CDR3: TGTGCCTGGAGTGCCCGGGACTTTTATAGCAATCAGCCCCAGCATTTT. It specifies CAWSARDFYSNQPQHF.

In this sample, this clone turned up once. V is TRBV12-5 and J is TRBJ2-2, with TRBD2 as a possible D gene (7 bases). Germline V lookup: CDR1 LGHNT, CDR2 FRNRAP. Trimming removed 3 bases at V and 7 bases at J, with 15 bases between. The CDR3 runs 15 residues. DNA for the CDR3: TGTGCTAGTGGTTTTCTTGGGGGGGCCGGCGGGGAGCTGTTTTTT. This gives the protein CASGFLGGAGGELFF.

The chain is built from TRBV6-4 and TRBJ2-5; 7 bases are shared with TRBD2. The CDR3 extends over 13 amino acids. Germline V lookup: CDR1 MRHNA, CDR2 SNTAGT. V was clipped by 5 bases and J by 5 bases; unmatched bases: 5. The CDR3 bases are TGTGCCAGCAGTCGACTAGCCGGGGAGACCCAGTACTTC. It codes for CASSRLAGETQYF.

The CDR3 DNA reads as TGTGCCAGCAGCTTAGCGCAGGGACAGGGGGGAACCTACGAGCAGTACTTC. Translation: CASSLAQGQGGTYEQYF. The chain links TRBV7-2 to TRBJ2-7; 11 nucleotides agree with TRBD1. Germline V gene lookup returns CDR1 SGHTA and CDR2 FQGNSA. V shed 0 bases, J shed 2 bases, and the junction held 6 bases outside the gene matches. The CDR3 runs to 17 residues.

V and J are TRBV5-6 and TRBJ1-2; 7 nucleotides match TRBD1. CDR1 and CDR2 from the germline V gene are SGHDT and YYEEEE. J gave up 5 bases and V 0 bases, and 4 bases lay outside the gene matches. The CDR3 consists of 14 residues. The CDR3 here is CASSLDQGGYGYTF. In DNA, the CDR3 is TGTGCCAGCAGCTTGGACCAGGGGGGATATGGCTACACCTTC.

The rearrangement uses TRBV5-1 and TRBJ1-2, with 11 bases fitting TRBD1. CDR3 length: 15 residues. Trimming removed 3 bases from V and 4 bases from J; junction bases left unmatched: 5. Germline loops: CDR1 SGHRS, CDR2 YFSETQ. Written as DNA, the CDR3 is TGCGCCAGCAGCTATGAAGGGACAGGGGGCTATGGCTACACCTTC. Translation gives CASSYEGTGGYGYTF.

This clone came up a few times. This chain links TRBV4-1 with TRBJ2-1, with 11 positions matching TRBD2. CDR3 length equals 17 residues. Per germline, CDR1 MGHRA and CDR2 YSYEKL. Trimming cost V 1 base and J 4 bases; bases outside gene matches: 6. The CDR3 sequence: CASSQGKTSGEYNEQFF. CDR3 DNA: TGCGCCAGCAGCCAAGGGAAGACTAGCGGGGAGTACAATGAGCAGTTCTTC.

The CDR3 bases are TGTGCCAGCAGCCCTTGGACAGGGGGATTGGTACAGCAGTTCTTC. Its translation is CASSPWTGGLVQQFF. The V and J genes are TRBV7-2 and TRBJ2-1; 10 positions agree with TRBD1. Germline V gives CDR1 SGHTA, CDR2 FQGNSA. This CDR3 region has 15 residues. With 5 bases clipped from V and 11 bases from J, the junction kept 12 bases outside the gene matches.

The V gene is TRBV12-5, the J gene TRBJ2-6; 8 bases agree with TRBD2. This CDR3 contains 18 residues. Germline assignment: CDR1 LGHNT and CDR2 FRNRAP. V trimming: 3 bases; J trimming: 0 bases; junction bases outside the gene matches: 7. CDR3 nucleotides: TGTGCTAGTGGTTTTTTCCTTAGCGGGGACTCTGGGGCCAACGTCCTGACTTTC. Amino acid sequence: CASGFFLSGDSGANVLTF.

The V call is TRBV15, the J call TRBJ1-3; D remains ambiguous. Between the trimmed V and J ends, which lost 0 bases and 1 base, there was a span of 7 bases. Germline V gene sequence: CDR1 LNHNV, CDR2 YYDKDF (reference sequence). This CDR3 region has 15 residues. The CDR3 region is CATSRDPRSGNTIYF. CDR3 bases: TGTGCCACCAGCAGAGACCCGCGATCTGGAAACACCATATATTTT.

V gene TRBV5-5 combines with J gene TRBJ2-4; D is possibly TRBD1 (5 bases). Germline V gene lookup returns CDR1 SGHKS and CDR2 YYEKEE (reference sequence). The CDR3 length is 17 residues. V was cut by 4 bases and J by 1 base, with 18 bases left in between. This CDR3 reads CASSPLQGSGAKNIQYF. CDR3 DNA: TGTGCCAGCAGCCCATTGCAGGGTAGTGGGGCCAAAAACATTCAGTACTTC.

The V gene is TRBV7-2, the J gene TRBJ2-7, with a possible D match to TRBD1 (6 bases). With 5 bases removed from V and 3 bases from J, the gap between germline ends came to 14 bases. CDR1 is SGHTA and CDR2 is FQGNSA in the germline V gene. The CDR3 runs to 14 residues. The CDR3 DNA is TGTGCCAGCAGCAAGATGACAGGAGTCTACGAGCAGTACTTC. It codes for CASSKMTGVYEQYF.

This chain connects TRBV5-1 to TRBJ1-1, with 7 bases lining up with TRBD1. CDR1 is SGHRS and CDR2 is YFSETQ in the germline V gene. The CDR3 is made up of 14 amino acids. V shed 0 bases, J shed 5 bases, and the junction held 4 bases outside the gene matches. CDR3 loop: CASSLGGGPTEAFF. The CDR3 DNA reads as TGCGCCAGCAGCTTGGGAGGGGGCCCTACTGAAGCTTTCTTT.

V gene TRBV30 combines with J gene TRBJ1-2; 10 bases line up with TRBD1. The CDR3 has 14 amino acids. Germline CDR1 is GTSNPN and CDR2 is SVGIG (reference sequence). The V gene end was trimmed by 3 bases and the J gene end by 7 bases; junction bases not matched to a gene: 8. The CDR3 protein is CAWRRQGAASGYTF. CDR3 DNA sequence: TGTGCCTGGAGGAGACAGGGGGCTGCGAGTGGCTACACCTTC.

This sequence joins TRBV19 and TRBJ2-1; 10 bases align to TRBD2. V lost 6 bases to trimming and J lost 0 bases; unmatched junction nucleotides: 2. CDR3 length: 15 residues. Germline V gene data show CDR1 as LNHDA and CDR2 as SQIVND (reference sequence). The CDR3 loop is CASRASGSSYNEQFF. CDR3 in DNA: TGTGCCAGTAGAGCTAGCGGGAGCTCCTACAATGAGCAGTTCTTC.

This chain uses TRBV19 with TRBJ1-2; the D gene is possibly TRBD1 (6 bases). Trimming took off 5 bases at V and 3 bases at J, with 10 bases between the two ends. CDR3 length equals 13 residues. Germline assignment: CDR1 LNHDA and CDR2 SQIVND (reference sequence). DNA for the CDR3: TGTGCCAGTAGTGGGACACGGTACTATGGCTACACCTTC. Residues: CASSGTRYYGYTF.

This clone is a singleton in its sample. This chain links TRBV15 with TRBJ1-2, with 8 bases lining up with TRBD1. Germline V gene sequence: CDR1 LNHNV, CDR2 YYDKDF (reference sequence). With 3 bases clipped from V and 9 bases from J, the junction kept 12 bases outside the gene matches. The CDR3 has 15 amino acids. Here the CDR3 DNA reads TGTGCCACCAGCAGCCCGGCTATGACAGGGGCCCGCTACACCTTC. Its translation: CATSSPAMTGARYTF.

The J gene is TRBJ2-1, the V gene TRBV5-8; tentatively, D is TRBD2 (5 bases). Deletions cut 4 bases from V and 3 bases from J, with 8 bases between. Germline CDR1 and CDR2: SGHTS and YDEGEE. The CDR3 runs to 13 residues. CDR3: CASSRTYYNEQFF. CDR3 sequence (DNA): TGTGCCAGCAGCCGGACTTACTACAATGAGCAGTTCTTC.

V gene TRBV28 combines with J gene TRBJ2-7; weak D call: TRBD1 (5 bases). Germline CDR1 and CDR2: MDHEN and SYDVKM. V was clipped by 5 bases and J by 13 bases, with 12 bases between them. This CDR3 is 10 amino acids long. The CDR3 protein is CASSLRTPYF. The CDR3 DNA reads as TGTGCCAGCAGTCTAAGGACACCTTACTTC.

J is TRBJ2-7 and V is TRBV6-5, with D maybe TRBD1 (5 bases). CDR1 is MNHEY and CDR2 is SVGAGI in the germline V gene. The CDR3 consists of 12 residues. V shed 7 bases and J shed 5 bases, with 12 bases lying between them. DNA of the CDR3: TGTGCCAGCACCTCGCAGGGCCACGAGCAGTACTTC. Protein sequence: CASTSQGHEQYF.

The sample holds one count of this clone. V gene TRBV19 combines with J gene TRBJ1-3; D unclear. CDR3 size: 14 residues. The germline gives CDR1 LNHDA, CDR2 SQIVND (reference sequence). Trimming removed 3 bases from V and 0 bases from J, with 6 bases in between. CDR3 DNA: TGTGCCAGTAGTATGGCCAACTCTGGAAACACCATATATTTT. Translated: CASSMANSGNTIYF.

The rearrangement joins TRBV6-5 to TRBJ2-2, with 7 bases that match TRBD2. Germline loops: CDR1 MNHEY, CDR2 SVGAGI. J lost 5 bases, V lost 6 bases, and 6 bases had no gene match. CDR3 size: 14 residues. CDR3 amino acids: CASSDLGGTGELFF. CDR3 in DNA: TGTGCCAGCAGCGACCTCGGGGGGACCGGGGAGCTGTTTTTT.

The chain links TRBV6-1 to TRBJ2-7, with TRBD1 matching over 12 bases. CDR3 length: 15 residues. Per germline, CDR1 MNHNS and CDR2 SASEGT. The junction had 7 bases not matched to a gene; V was cut back by 6 bases and J by 4 bases. Here the CDR3 reads CASRPPGQGAYEQYF. CDR3 bases: TGTGCCAGCAGGCCACCGGGACAGGGGGCATACGAGCAGTACTTC.